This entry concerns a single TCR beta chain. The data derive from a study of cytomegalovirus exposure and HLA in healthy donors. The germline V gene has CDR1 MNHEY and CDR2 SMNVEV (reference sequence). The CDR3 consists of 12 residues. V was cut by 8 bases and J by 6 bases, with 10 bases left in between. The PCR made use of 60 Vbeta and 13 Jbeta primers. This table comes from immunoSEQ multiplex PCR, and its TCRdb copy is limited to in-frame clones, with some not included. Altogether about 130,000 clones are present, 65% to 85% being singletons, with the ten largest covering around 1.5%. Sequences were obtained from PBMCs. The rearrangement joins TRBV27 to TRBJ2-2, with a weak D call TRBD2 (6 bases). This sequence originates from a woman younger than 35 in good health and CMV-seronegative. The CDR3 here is CASREYPGELFF. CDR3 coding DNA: TGTGCCAGCCGGGAGTATCCCGGGGAGCTGTTTTTT.